This record looks at one T cell receptor (beta chain) sequence and its context. The source of the sample is a study of blood T cell repertoires in COVID-19. Study-level background: Specimens from acute and convalescent COVID-19 originated in the United States, Italy and Spain. Sources were T cells, B-cell-depleted T cells, or PBMCs; the material itself was cDNA or gDNA.

Sequenced by immunoSEQ multiplex PCR; TCRdb stores in-frame clones only, minus some. Among a few hundred thousand clones listed, roughly 90% were seen once. Patients in Seattle were enrolled during active infection, then followed longitudinally. The CDR3 has 14 residues. Trimming removed 0 bases at V and 7 bases at J, with 16 bases between. CDR1 and CDR2 from the germline V gene are SQVTM and ANQGSEA. The gene calls are TRBV29-1 and TRBJ2-7; TRBD2 might be the D (5 bases). Sequencing was performed on peripheral blood. The clonotype was recovered from a woman between 25 and 40 years old with COVID-19, enrolled during active disease. This CDR3 is CSVEESGRGTEQYF. CDR3 sequence (DNA): TGCAGCGTTGAAGAGTCCGGTCGGGGAACAGAGCAGTACTTC.